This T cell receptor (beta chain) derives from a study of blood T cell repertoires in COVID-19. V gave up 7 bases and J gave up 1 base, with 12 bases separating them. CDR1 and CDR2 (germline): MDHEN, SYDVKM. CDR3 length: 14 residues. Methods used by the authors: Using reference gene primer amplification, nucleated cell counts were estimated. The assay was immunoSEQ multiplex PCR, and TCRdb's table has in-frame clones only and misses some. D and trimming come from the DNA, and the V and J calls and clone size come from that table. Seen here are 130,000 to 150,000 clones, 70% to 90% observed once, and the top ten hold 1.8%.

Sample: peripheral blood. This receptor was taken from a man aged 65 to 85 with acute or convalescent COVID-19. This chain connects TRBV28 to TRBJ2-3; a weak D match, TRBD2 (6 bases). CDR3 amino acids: CASNGGIRTDTQYF. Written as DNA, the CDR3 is TGTGCCAGCAATGGCGGGATACGCACAGATACGCAGTATTTT.